Below, one TCR beta chain is given with its context. The sample is drawn from a study of blood T cell repertoires in COVID-19. The wider study: Collection of acute and convalescent COVID-19 samples took place in the United States, Italy and Spain. From T cells, B-cell-depleted T cells, or PBMCs came the material, which was cDNA or gDNA.

Authors' data handling: Reference gene primer amplification gave estimated nucleated cell counts. Here immunoSEQ multiplex PCR was the method, and the copy in TCRdb shows in-frame clones only, minus some. That table furnishes V, J and clone size, whereas the DNA furnished D and trimming. The sample has about 65,000 clones; roughly 80% are singletons. The CDR3 runs 15 residues. Germline V gene lookup returns CDR1 MNHEY and CDR2 SVGEGT. Trimming pared 5 bases from V and 5 bases from J, leaving 16 bases between. Specimen: peripheral blood. The origin of this receptor is a human donor in a cohort sampled during active COVID-19. V usage is TRBV6-2 or TRBV6-3 and J usage is TRBJ2-1; tentatively, D is TRBD1 (5 bases). DNA of the CDR3: TGTGCCAGCAGTCGTGACAGCTACGGAAACAATGAGCAGTTCTTC. This sequence encodes CASSRDSYGNNEQFF.